This passage covers 30 T cell receptor beta chains from one sample sequenced in a study of neurological immune-mediated disorders. TCRdb itself ran the 5' RACE reads through MiXCR, one entry per CDR3 protein. Of around 40,000 distinct CDR3 sequences listed, 6% to 7.5% are singletons. Input material: CD4+ T cells from blood. Receptors were obtained from a man aged 45-65 years in good health.

In this sample, this clonotype turned up many times. The chain combines TRBV5-5 with TRBJ2-7; 9 bases agree with TRBD2. This CDR3 contains 16 residues. V lost 0 bases, J lost 3 bases, and 7 bases stayed unmatched. Germline CDR1 and CDR2: SGHKS and YYEKEE (reference sequence). Here the CDR3 reads CASSLAGASGDYEQYF. The CDR3 DNA follows: TGTGCCAGCAGCTTGGCCGGGGCTAGCGGGGACTACGAGCAGTACTTC.

This clonotype was counted ten times or more. V is TRBV9 and J is TRBJ1-1, with a possible D match to TRBD1 (5 bases). The CDR3 spans 15 residues. Trimming pared 4 bases from V and 3 bases from J, leaving 16 bases between. CDR1 is SGDLS, CDR2 YYNGEE, per germline. The CDR3 DNA reads as TGTGCCAGCAGCCCATATAAGGACACCGACACTGAAGCTTTCTTT. Translating it yields CASSPYKDTDTEAFF.

This clonotype was recorded at least ten times. J is TRBJ2-2 and V is TRBV20-1; 7 bases are shared with TRBD1. There are 19 residues in the CDR3. CDR1 DFQATT and CDR2 SNEGSKA come from the germline V gene (reference sequence). The V gene end was trimmed by 3 bases and the J gene end by 2 bases; junction bases not matched to a gene: 18. Here the CDR3 reads CSASAWGQSPGFNTGELFF. The CDR3 bases are TGCAGTGCTAGCGCCTGGGGACAGTCTCCCGGTTTTAACACCGGGGAGCTGTTTTTT.

There are many counts of this clonotype. The chain is built from TRBV6-6 and TRBJ2-3; D uncertain. V was clipped by 6 bases and J by 2 bases, with 15 bases between them. Germline V gene data show CDR1 as MNHNY and CDR2 as SVGAGI (reference sequence). The CDR3 runs 15 residues. The CDR3 protein is CASRPGLGFTDTQYF. CDR3 bases: TGTGCCAGCAGGCCAGGTTTGGGGTTCACAGATACGCAGTATTTT.

The sample holds many counts of this clonotype. The V and J genes are TRBV6-5 and TRBJ2-7, with 10 bases matching TRBD1. Germline V lookup: CDR1 MNHEY, CDR2 SVGAGI. The CDR3 runs to 15 residues. The trim removed 3 bases at V and 3 bases at J, leaving 5 bases unmatched. Written as DNA, the CDR3 is TGTGCCAGCAGTTATCGGGACAGGGGTATCTACGAGCAGTACTTC. Residues: CASSYRDRGIYEQYF.

The V call is TRBV18, the J call TRBJ2-3; 8 bases fit TRBD2. CDR1 and CDR2 (germline): KGHSH, LQKENI. V lost 4 bases, J lost 4 bases, and 4 bases stayed unmatched. The CDR3 covers 14 residues. CDR3 sequence reads: CASSRNGGADTQYF. In DNA form, the CDR3 reads TGTGCCAGCTCACGGAACGGGGGGGCAGATACGCAGTATTTT. The full variable domain, completed using reference TRBV18 and TRBJ2-3, is NAGVMQNPRHLVRRRGQEARLRCSPMKGHSHVYWYRQLPEEGLKFMVYLQKENIIDESGMPKERFSAEFPKEGPSILRIQQVVRGDSAAYFCASSRNGGADTQYFGPGTRLTVL.

Many counts were recorded for this clonotype. This CDR3 is CSARDGQGGGGHEQYF. The CDR3 DNA follows: TGCAGTGCTAGAGACGGACAGGGAGGAGGTGGGCACGAGCAGTACTTC. The chain carries TRBV20-1 and TRBJ2-7; 8 positions agree with TRBD1. The V gene end was trimmed by 0 bases and the J gene end by 5 bases; junction bases not matched to a gene: 12. CDR3 length equals 16 residues. Germline assignment: CDR1 DFQATT and CDR2 SNEGSKA (reference sequence).

This clonotype was recorded many times. The chain couples TRBV28 to TRBJ2-5, with unresolved D. Germline-derived CDR1 and CDR2 are MDHEN and SYDVKM. The CDR3 runs 22 residues. The V and J ends lost 4 bases and 4 bases respectively, with 37 bases between them. CDR3 nucleotides: TGTGCCAGCAGTTCCTATGCCCCGACCCGCCCCTCCGACGTGTGGGTCTCAGAGACCCAGTACTTC. Translated, it gives CASSSYAPTRPSDVWVSETQYF.

The chain combines TRBV5-1 with TRBJ2-1; 7 nucleotides agree with TRBD1. CDR3 length: 15 residues. Trimming at V came to 4 bases and at J to 0 bases, leaving 4 bases not matched to a gene. The germline V gene encodes CDR1 SGHRS and CDR2 YFSETQ. The CDR3 is CASSQDRTSYNEQFF. CDR3 sequence (DNA): TGCGCCAGCAGCCAGGACAGGACCTCCTACAATGAGCAGTTCTTC.

V usage is TRBV7-2 and J usage is TRBJ1-5; a weak D match, TRBD1 (5 bases). CDR3 size: 16 residues. V shed 5 bases and J shed 0 bases, with 14 bases lying between them. Germline CDR1 is SGHTA and CDR2 is FQGNSA. CDR3: CASSPGRSYSNQPQHF. The DNA for the CDR3 is TGTGCCAGCAGCCCGGGGCGATCCTATAGCAATCAGCCCCAGCATTTT.

This clonotype was recorded many times. The V call is TRBV20-1, the J call TRBJ1-2; 9 nucleotides align to TRBD1. Germline lookup yields CDR1 DFQATT and CDR2 SNEGSKA (reference sequence). The trim removed 3 bases at V and 3 bases at J, leaving 5 bases unmatched. The length of the CDR3 is 14 residues. CDR3 loop: CSASLQGAYYGYTF. CDR3 DNA: TGCAGTGCTAGTTTACAGGGGGCGTACTATGGCTACACCTTC.

This clonotype has at least ten counts. This chain connects TRBV4-1 to TRBJ2-7; 7 nucleotides match TRBD2. This CDR3 has 15 residues. Germline trimming cut 5 bases from V and 3 bases from J; bases unmatched to any gene: 10. The V gene's germline CDR1 is MGHRA and CDR2 YSYEKL. The DNA of the CDR3 is TGCGCCAGCAGCTTCGGACTAGTCGCCCACTACGAGCAGTACTTC. It encodes CASSFGLVAHYEQYF.

The table lists this clonotype with many counts. This chain links TRBV5-1 with TRBJ2-2, with no clear D. The CDR3 is 15 amino acids. Trimming pared 2 bases from V and 1 base from J, leaving 9 bases between. CDR1 is SGHRS, CDR2 YFSETQ, per germline. The CDR3 coding sequence is TGCGCCAGCAGCTTTACCAATTTGAACACCGGGGAGCTGTTTTTT. Protein product: CASSFTNLNTGELFF.

This clonotype occurred many times. The chain has TRBV7-2 and TRBJ2-5; 7 bases map to TRBD2. Germline V CDR1 and CDR2: SGHTA, FQGNSA. Trimming cost V 6 bases and J 0 bases; bases outside gene matches: 4. The length of the CDR3 is 14 residues. The CDR3 DNA follows: TGTGCCAGCAGACGGACTAGAGACCAAGAGACCCAGTACTTC. It codes for CASRRTRDQETQYF.

This clonotype showed up many times. A much bigger clone sits one base away, suggesting this may be a read error. The chain is built from TRBV7-2 and TRBJ1-3; D not resolved. Per the germline V gene, CDR1 is SGHTA and CDR2 is FQGNSA. The CDR3 loop spans 14 amino acids. Here the CDR3 DNA reads TGTGCCAGCAGCTCTCCCCATCGAGGAAACACCACATATTTT. This encodes CASSSPHRGNTTYF.

This clonotype was counted ten times or more. The chain links TRBV29-1 to TRBJ2-1, with D unresolved. The CDR3 runs 14 residues. The V gene's germline CDR1 is SQVTM and CDR2 ANQGSEA. V lost 7 bases and J 0 bases, leaving 13 bases between the germline ends. As DNA, the CDR3 is TGCAGCGCTACCACTCGTAGCTCCTACAATGAGCAGTTCTTC. It encodes CSATTRSSYNEQFF.

This clonotype was counted at least ten times. The chain is built from TRBV28 and TRBJ2-4, with no clear D. Per the germline V gene, CDR1 is MDHEN and CDR2 is SYDVKM. V lost 5 bases to trimming and J lost 7 bases, with 6 bases between them. The CDR3 consists of 11 residues. CDR3 sequence reads: CASSTRNIQYF. CDR3 in DNA: TGTGCCAGCAGTACGCGGAACATTCAGTACTTC. The variable domain in full, completed from reference TRBV28 and TRBJ2-4, reads DVKVTQSSRYLVKRTGEKVFLECVQDMDHENMFWYRQDPGLGLRLIYFSYDVKMKEKGDIPEGYSVSREKKERFSLILESASTNQTSMYLCASSTRNIQYFGAGTRLSVL.

This clonotype was counted ten times or more. The chain employs TRBV12-3 or TRBV12-4 and TRBJ2-6; 7 bases are shared with TRBD1. The CDR3 has 16 amino acids. Trimming cost V 7 bases and J 2 bases; bases outside gene matches: 8. The chain's CDR3 is CASIPTGMAGANVLTF. In nucleotides, the CDR3 is TGTGCCAGCATCCCGACAGGGATGGCTGGGGCCAACGTCCTGACTTTC.

This clonotype was counted ten times or more. The CDR3 DNA reads as TGCAGTGCTAGCCGGGCCCCAAATGAAAAACTGTTTTTT. Translated: CSASRAPNEKLFF. The rearrangement links TRBV20-1 to TRBJ1-4; D unclear. The CDR3 is 13 residues long. The V and J ends lost 3 bases and 5 bases respectively, with 10 bases between them. Germline CDR1 reads DFQATT; CDR2 reads SNEGSKA (reference sequence).

This clonotype was seen many times. The V and J genes are TRBV28 and TRBJ1-1; D is possibly TRBD1 (5 bases). Trimming left V 4 bases short and J 1 base short, with 10 bases between. The CDR3 contains 14 residues. CDR1 MDHEN and CDR2 SYDVKM come from the germline V gene. The CDR3 bases are TGTGCCAGCAGTTCCCTCGGACAGAACACTGAAGCTTTCTTT. Amino acids: CASSSLGQNTEAFF.

This clonotype was seen many times. The chain links TRBV20-1 to TRBJ2-5; the D gene is possibly TRBD2 (5 bases). The V end was cut by 4 bases, the J end by 9 bases, with 24 bases between. The germline V gene has CDR1 DFQATT and CDR2 SNEGSKA (reference sequence). The CDR3 contains 15 residues. In DNA, the CDR3 is TGCAGTGCTAAAAGCGGAGGCTCGCCCAAACGGCCCCAGTACTTC. Translation: CSAKSGGSPKRPQYF.

This clonotype was counted at least ten times. The rearrangement joins TRBV6-5 to TRBJ2-7; possibly TRBD2 for D (7 bases). CDR3 length: 15 residues. CDR1 and CDR2 (germline): MNHEY, SVGAGI. Trimming shortened V by 6 bases and J by 3 bases, and 18 bases separated the two germline ends. CDR3 DNA sequence: TGTGCCAGCAGCACCCTAGGGGGGGCGGGCTACGAGCAGTACTTC. Protein product: CASSTLGGAGYEQYF.

This clonotype was recorded at least ten times. One end of the junction varies from germline; a read error may be responsible. J is TRBJ2-2 and V is TRBV12-3 or TRBV12-4, with D tentatively TRBD1 (6 bases). The length of the CDR3 is 14 residues. CDR3 region: CANSRTANTGELFF. The CDR3 DNA follows: TGTGCCAACAGTCGGACAGCGAACACCGGGGAGCTGTTTTTT.

This clonotype has ten or more counts. V gene TRBV5-1 combines with J gene TRBJ2-7; the match to TRBD1 covers 10 bases. The V segment lost 5 bases and the J segment 6 bases; nucleotides outside the gene matches: 8. This CDR3 spans 14 amino acids. In germline, CDR1 is SGHRS, CDR2 YFSETQ. The CDR3 loop reads CASSATGTGAEQYF. The CDR3 bases are TGCGCCAGCAGTGCTACCGGGACAGGGGCCGAGCAGTACTTC.

This clonotype occurred many times. The CDR3 is CASSLAGGHSYEQYF. DNA of the CDR3: TGTGCCAGCAGCTTAGCGGGGGGACACTCCTACGAGCAGTACTTC. The chain joins TRBV7-2 to TRBJ2-7; D is tentatively TRBD1 or TRBD2 (6 bases each). Germline V gene data show CDR1 as SGHTA and CDR2 as FQGNSA. This CDR3 is 15 amino acids long. Trimming removed 0 bases from V and 0 bases from J, with 9 bases in between. Combining the CDR3 with reference TRBV7-2 and TRBJ2-7 gives the whole variable domain GAGVSQSPSNKVTEKGKDVELRCDPISGHTALYWYRQSLGQGLEFLIYFQGNSAPDKSGLPSDRFSAERTGGSVSTLTIQRTQQEDSAVYLCASSLAGGHSYEQYFGPGTRLTVT.

In its sample, this clonotype was seen many times. CDR3 sequence: CSATRLDTQYF. The CDR3 DNA is TGCAGTGCTACCCGTTTAGATACGCAGTATTTT. The V gene is TRBV20-1, the J gene TRBJ2-3; D call uncertain. Germline CDR1 and CDR2: DFQATT and SNEGSKA (reference sequence). Trimming stripped 4 bases from V and 5 bases from J, with 7 bases between. The CDR3 totals 11 residues.

V is TRBV5-5 and J is TRBJ1-1; TRBD1 might be the D (6 bases). V dropped 4 bases and J dropped 8 bases, with 18 bases sitting between them. There are 14 residues in the CDR3. CDR1 is SGHKS, CDR2 YYEKEE, per germline (reference sequence). CDR3 in amino acids: CASSPDSLPAEAFF. The CDR3 nucleotides read TGTGCCAGCAGCCCGGACAGCCTCCCGGCGGAAGCTTTCTTT.

The genes are TRBV24-1 and TRBJ2-2; TRBD1 matches 10 bases. The CDR3 is made up of 15 amino acids. Germline loops: CDR1 KGHDR, CDR2 SFDVKD. The V and J ends lost 10 bases and 5 bases, in that order; junction bases with no gene match: 9. The CDR3 region is CATRQGATETGELFF. CDR3 DNA sequence: TGTGCCACTAGACAGGGGGCGACGGAGACCGGGGAGCTGTTTTTT.

This clonotype was recorded at least ten times. The genes are TRBV20-1 and TRBJ1-5; TRBD1 agrees at 11 bases. V shed 2 bases and J 3 bases; nucleotides not matched to a gene: 3. CDR1 is DFQATT and CDR2 is SNEGSKA in the germline V gene (reference sequence). The CDR3 extends over 15 amino acids. The CDR3 region is CSARPGQGANQPQHF. The CDR3 DNA is TGCAGTGCTAGACCTGGACAGGGGGCCAATCAGCCCCAGCATTTT.

This clonotype was counted at least ten times. The CDR3 nucleotides are TGTGCCAGCAGCCTGTCGGGGGGTTCTGGGGCCAACGTCCTGACTTTC. It encodes CASSLSGGSGANVLTF. The chain is built from TRBV6-6 and TRBJ2-6; 7 nucleotides match TRBD2. With V trimmed by 6 bases and J by 1 base, 6 bases remained unmatched. The CDR3 loop spans 16 amino acids. Germline V CDR1 and CDR2: MNHNY, SVGAGI (reference sequence).